The clone carrying this TCR beta chain was observed many times. Its antigen is currently unknown. Each patient came to thyroid surgery without any prior treatment (of any kind). This sample was included in a study of metastatic and nonmetastatic thyroid tumors. Germline V gene sequence: CDR1 ENHRY, CDR2 SYGVKD. Trimming cost V 7 bases and J 2 bases; bases outside gene matches: 6. The CDR3 is made up of 14 amino acids. TCRdb reassembled clones from the PCR reads with MiXCR. The top ten clones hold about 4.1% of a sample with 53,000 or so clones, 20% of them seen once. General study results and limits: As reported, TCR beta diversity in blood and tumor was significantly higher in malignant thyroid tumors than in benign nodules.

The clonotype was recovered from a female donor with papillary thyroid cancer or a benign thyroid nodule (not recorded which). Some clones in this sample may be carry-over from other donors' samples. Sequenced sample: blood. This chain links TRBV10-3 with TRBJ2-7, with 9 bases identical to TRBD1. CDR3 coding DNA: TGTGCCATCAACCCGGGACAGGGAGCCTACGAGCAGTACTTC. Its protein product is CAINPGQGAYEQYF.